Shown below are 28 T cell receptor beta chains from a single sample sequenced in a study of vaccination effects on CD4 cells after COVID-19. The antigens these receptors bind are not known. Within the ViraFEST assay, antigen-specific CD4+ T cells underwent expansion with viral peptide pools prior to sequencing. Upon completion of around eleven days in culture, CD4+ T cells were isolated. Assay used: immunoSEQ multiplex PCR; TCRdb lists only in-frame clones, some missing. The table includes over 50,000 clones, roughly 76% detected once. Sample: CD4+ T cells from PBMCs cultured with HCoV-229E spike peptides, taken before COVID-19 vaccination. The receptors originated from a human donor who received a COVID-19 vaccine.

The chain is built from TRBV10-2 and TRBJ2-3, with 7 bases that match TRBD2. V dropped 0 bases and J dropped 10; count of bases not matched to a gene: 7. Germline V lookup: CDR1 WSHSY, CDR2 SAAADI. The CDR3 runs 14 residues. The CDR3 DNA is TGCGCCAGCAGTGAGTCAGTCGGGGGGACGGCGCAGTATTTT. As protein: CASSESVGGTAQYF.

This clone was detected once. The chain links TRBV5-1 to TRBJ2-5; TRBD1 might be the D (6 bases). Germline V gives CDR1 SGHRS, CDR2 YFSETQ. With 3 bases removed from V and 2 bases from J, the gap between germline ends came to 14 bases. CDR3 length: 15 amino acids. CDR3 sequence: CASSSYIGQQETQYF. DNA of the CDR3: TGCGCCAGCAGCTCGTACATTGGACAGCAAGAGACCCAGTACTTC.

The chain is built from TRBV6-6 and TRBJ2-7; 7 nucleotides match TRBD1. This CDR3 contains 12 residues. Germline V gives CDR1 MNHNY, CDR2 SVGAGI (reference sequence). Trimming removed 6 bases from V and 7 bases from J; junction bases left unmatched: 6. DNA of the CDR3: TGTGCCAGCAGAACTCAGGGGGAAGAGCAGTACGTC. Translated, it gives CASRTQGEEQYV.

The rearrangement links TRBV3-1 (or the pseudogene TRBV3-2) to TRBJ2-3; 8 bases align to TRBD2. The junction had 10 bases not matched to a gene; V was cut back by 0 bases and J by 2 bases. Germline CDR1 reads LGHDT; CDR2 reads YNNKEL (reference sequence). The CDR3 spans 18 residues. CDR3 in amino acids: CASSQEDSWRGDTDTQYF. CDR3 DNA sequence: TGTGCCAGCAGCCAAGAAGATTCCTGGCGGGGGGACACAGATACGCAGTATTTT.

This clone showed up just once. The CDR3 spells CASRRTGTTTEAFF. CDR3 sequence (DNA): TGTGCCAGCAGGAGAACCGGGACAACCACTGAAGCTTTCTTT. The chain has TRBV6-5 and TRBJ1-1; weak D call: TRBD1 (6 bases). CDR1 and CDR2 (germline): MNHEY, SVGAGI. Trimming removed 6 bases at V and 4 bases at J, with 15 bases between. The CDR3 totals 14 residues.

The V gene is TRBV29-1, the J gene TRBJ2-5; TRBD1 matches 7 bases. The CDR3 spans 13 residues. From germline, CDR1 is SQVTM and CDR2 ANQGSEA. V lost 4 bases to trimming and J lost 1 base; unmatched junction nucleotides: 3. CDR3 region: CSVGQGSQETQYF. CDR3 nucleotides: TGCAGCGTTGGACAGGGTTCCCAAGAGACCCAGTACTTC.

The rearrangement uses TRBV6-5 and TRBJ2-2; tentatively, D is TRBD1 (6 bases). This CDR3 contains 16 residues. Germline V gene lookup returns CDR1 MNHEY and CDR2 SVGAGI. Trimming cost V 4 bases and J 5 bases, with 17 bases left between them. The CDR3 region has the DNA TGTGCCAGCAGTTCACAAATAGCTCAGGGGACCGGGGAGCTGTTTTTT. It is translated as CASSSQIAQGTGELFF.

The V gene is TRBV5-6, the J gene TRBJ2-3, with TRBD1 matching over 8 bases. This CDR3 has 14 amino acids. V trimming: 5 bases; J trimming: 6 bases; junction bases outside the gene matches: 8. The germline CDR1 and CDR2 sequences are SGHDT and YYEEEE. In DNA form, the CDR3 reads TGTGCCAGCAGATCCGGGACAGGCGGGGATACGCAGTATTTT. Amino acids: CASRSGTGGDTQYF. Full variable domain (missing parts from reference TRBV5-6 and TRBJ2-3): DAGVTQSPTHLIKTRGQQVTLRCSPKSGHDTVSWYQQALGQGPQFIFQYYEEEERQRGNFPDRFSGHQFPNYSSELNVNALLLGDSALYLCASRSGTGGDTQYFGPGTRLTVL.

The V call is TRBV15, the J call TRBJ1-1; the D is unclear. Trimming pared 1 base from V and 3 bases from J, leaving 9 bases between. The V gene's germline CDR1 is LNHNV and CDR2 YYDKDF (reference sequence). The CDR3 has 14 amino acids. CDR3 protein: CATSRGEVYTEAFF. The CDR3 DNA is TGTGCCACCAGCAGAGGAGAAGTCTACACTGAAGCTTTCTTT.

This chain connects TRBV7-3 to TRBJ2-3; possibly TRBD1 for D (6 bases). V was trimmed by 3 bases and J by 4 bases, leaving 8 bases between them. The CDR3 has 13 amino acids. CDR1 and CDR2 from the germline V gene are SGHTA and FQGTGA. CDR3 region: CASSFQGSDTQYF. The CDR3 bases are TGTGCCAGCAGCTTCCAGGGGTCAGATACGCAGTATTTT.

The CDR3 region has the DNA TGTGCCAGCAGTGGGGACAGGGGTTTTACTGAAGCTTTCTTT. Translation: CASSGDRGFTEAFF. The chain is built from TRBV2 and TRBJ1-1; 10 nucleotides match TRBD1. Germline V lookup: CDR1 SNHLY, CDR2 FYNNEI. This CDR3 has 14 residues. Trimming at V came to 4 bases and at J to 5 bases, leaving 4 bases not matched to a gene.

The chain combines TRBV24-1 with TRBJ2-2; D is possibly TRBD1 (6 bases). Trimming cost V 7 bases and J 6 bases, with 11 bases left between them. This CDR3 comprises 13 residues. CDR1 is KGHDR and CDR2 is SFDVKD in the germline V gene. The chain's CDR3 is CATRGHSAGELFF. CDR3 nucleotide sequence: TGTGCCACCAGGGGACACTCGGCCGGGGAGCTGTTTTTT.

The V and J genes are TRBV18 and TRBJ1-3, with no clear D. CDR1 is KGHSH, CDR2 LQKENI, per germline. The CDR3 is 15 amino acids. Between the trimmed V and J ends, which lost 2 bases and 0 bases, there was a span of 8 bases. The CDR3 region is CASSPTAASGNTIYF. The DNA for the CDR3 is TGTGCCAGCTCACCAACGGCAGCCTCTGGAAACACCATATATTTT.

This sequence joins TRBV5-8 and TRBJ2-3, with 9 bases matching TRBD1. The CDR3 loop spans 15 amino acids. V trimming: 4 bases; J trimming: 8 bases; junction bases outside the gene matches: 11. The germline V gene has CDR1 SGHTS and CDR2 YDEGEE. The CDR3: CASSPGQGVVATQYF. The DNA for the CDR3 is TGTGCCAGCAGCCCGGGACAGGGCGTGGTAGCTACGCAGTATTTT.

V is TRBV2 and J is TRBJ2-5, with TRBD2 matching 13 bases. Germline V gene lookup returns CDR1 SNHLY and CDR2 FYNNEI. This CDR3 has 16 residues. The trim removed 10 bases at V and 5 bases at J, leaving 13 bases unmatched. CDR3 in amino acids: CANDRTSGGYRETQYF. DNA of the CDR3: TGTGCCAACGATAGGACTAGCGGGGGTTACCGGGAGACCCAGTACTTC. Complete variable domain (other parts from reference TRBV2 and TRBJ2-5): EPEVTQTPSHQVTQMGQEVILRCVPISNHLYFYWYRQILGQKVEFLVSFYNNEISEKSEIFDDQFSVERPDGSNFTLKIRSTKLEDSAMYFCANDRTSGGYRETQYFGPGTRLLVL.

The chain links TRBV5-1 to TRBJ2-1, with no clear D. The germline gives CDR1 SGHRS, CDR2 YFSETQ. This CDR3 contains 15 residues. The V end was cut by 5 bases, the J end by 3 bases, with 15 bases between. The CDR3 sequence: CASSPQGFVYNEQFF. The CDR3 nucleotides are TGCGCCAGCAGTCCTCAAGGGTTCGTCTACAATGAGCAGTTCTTC.

V usage is TRBV2 and J usage is TRBJ1-1; 10 bases map to TRBD1. Germline loops: CDR1 SNHLY, CDR2 FYNNEI. J was trimmed by 3 bases and V by 7 bases; bases with no gene match: 2. There are 13 residues in the CDR3. The CDR3 sequence: CASKGQGDTEAFF. The CDR3 nucleotides are TGTGCCAGCAAAGGACAGGGGGACACTGAAGCTTTCTTT.

The rearrangement joins TRBV29-1 to TRBJ2-4; a possible D gene is TRBD2 (6 bases). The CDR3 is made up of 15 amino acids. The germline gives CDR1 SQVTM, CDR2 ANQGSEA. Trimming shortened V by 3 bases and J by 1 base, and 13 bases separated the two germline ends. The DNA for the CDR3 is TGCAGCGTTGAGTCCGGGGGTCGGGCCAAAAACATTCAGTACTTC. The encoded protein is CSVESGGRAKNIQYF.

This sequence joins TRBV29-1 and TRBJ2-2; 10 nucleotides align to TRBD1. V lost 6 bases and J lost 4; bases outside the gene matches: 5. CDR1 SQVTM and CDR2 ANQGSEA come from the germline V gene. The CDR3 has 14 amino acids. The CDR3 region has the DNA TGCAGCGTGAGGGACAGGGGAGGCACCGGGGAGCTGTTTTTT. Its protein is CSVRDRGGTGELFF.

This clone was counted only a few times. V usage is TRBV5-5 and J usage is TRBJ1-2; 7 bases align to TRBD1. The V segment lost 5 bases and the J segment 0 bases; nucleotides outside the gene matches: 4. This CDR3 is built from 14 residues. Germline values: CDR1 SGHKS, CDR2 YYEKEE (reference sequence). CDR3 nucleotides: TGTGCCAGCAGGGGACAGACAGCTAACTATGGCTACACCTTC. Protein product: CASRGQTANYGYTF.

Only a few counts were recorded for this clone. This chain connects TRBV18 to TRBJ1-1; no clear D gene. CDR3 length: 14 residues. Germline loops: CDR1 KGHSH, CDR2 LQKENI. V dropped 3 bases and J dropped 1 base, with 9 bases sitting between them. The CDR3 here is CASSPATKNTEAFF. For the CDR3, the DNA is TGTGCCAGCTCACCTGCCACTAAGAACACTGAAGCTTTCTTT.

The chain uses TRBV5-1 and TRBJ1-3; a possible D gene is TRBD1 (5 bases). Germline CDR1 is SGHRS and CDR2 is YFSETQ. The CDR3 sequence is 14 residues long. V lost 3 bases, J lost 2 bases, and 9 bases lay in between. The CDR3 sequence is CASSSQGAGNTIYF. For the CDR3, the DNA is TGCGCCAGCAGCTCCCAGGGAGCTGGAAACACCATATATTTT. Supplemented by reference TRBV5-1 and TRBJ1-3, the full variable domain reads KAGVTQTPRYLIKTRGQQVTLSCSPISGHRSVSWYQQTPGQGLQFLFEYFSETQRNKGNFPGRFSGRQFSNSRSEMNVSTLELGDSALYLCASSSQGAGNTIYFGEGSWLTVV.

V gene TRBV2 combines with J gene TRBJ1-5; no clear D. The V gene lost 6 bases and the J gene lost 3 bases, with 12 bases spanning the gap. The CDR3 consists of 14 residues. Germline loops: CDR1 SNHLY, CDR2 FYNNEI. DNA for the CDR3: TGTGCCAGCAGACCTAGGGCTCACAATCAGCCCCAGCATTTT. Translation: CASRPRAHNQPQHF.

The chain joins TRBV7-3 to TRBJ2-1; 8 positions match TRBD1. This CDR3 has 15 residues. CDR1 is SGHTA, CDR2 FQGTGA, per germline. Unmatched junction bases numbered 7, after V lost 3 bases and J lost 6 bases. CDR3 in amino acids: CASSLTTGAANEQFF. CDR3 sequence (DNA): TGTGCCAGCAGCTTGACGACAGGGGCTGCCAATGAGCAGTTCTTC.

This chain joins TRBV5-8 and TRBJ1-5; 7 bases align to TRBD1. Germline CDR1 and CDR2: SGHTS and YDEGEE. The CDR3 has 17 amino acids. Trimming took 0 bases from V and 1 from J; bases not matched to a gene: 7. The CDR3 DNA sequence: TGTGCCAGCAGCTTGGGACAGGGTCTTACGAGCAATCAGCCCCAGCATTTT. Its translation is CASSLGQGLTSNQPQHF. The complete variable domain, with remaining parts taken from reference TRBV5-8 and TRBJ1-5, reads EAGVTQSPTHLIKTRGQQATLRCSPISGHTSVYWYQQALGLGLQFLLWYDEGEERNRGNFPPRFSGRQFPNYSSELNVNALELEDSALYLCASSLGQGLTSNQPQHFGDGTRLSIL.

This sequence joins TRBV7-3 and TRBJ1-1; TRBD1 matches at 7 bases. This CDR3 region has 17 residues. The V segment lost 5 bases and the J segment 5 bases; nucleotides outside the gene matches: 17. Per the germline V gene, CDR1 is SGHTA and CDR2 is FQGTGA. The CDR3 coding sequence is TGTGCCAGCAGCAAGGGAGGGGGCGCGTTGAGGGGGACTGAAGCTTTCTTT. This codes for CASSKGGGALRGTEAFF.

The gene calls are TRBV6-5 and TRBJ2-2, with D unresolved. V lost 2 bases and J 5 bases, leaving 6 bases between the germline ends. Germline V gives CDR1 MNHEY, CDR2 SVGAGI. This CDR3 is 13 amino acids long. CDR3 protein: CASSYARTGELFF. CDR3 in DNA: TGTGCCAGCAGTTACGCCCGGACCGGGGAGCTGTTTTTT.

This clone showed up just a few times. This chain's CDR3 is CASRQVPSNQPQHF. As DNA, the CDR3 is TGTGCCAGCAGACAGGTACCTAGCAATCAGCCCCAGCATTTT. V and J are TRBV28 and TRBJ1-5; perhaps TRBD1 as D (5 bases). Trimming removed 6 bases from V and 0 bases from J, with 9 bases in between. The CDR3 loop spans 14 amino acids. Germline CDR1 reads MDHEN; CDR2 reads SYDVKM.